Listed here is a single TCR beta chain. These data belong to a study of T cell changes during pregnancy in multiple sclerosis. In germline, CDR1 is SEHNR, CDR2 FQNEAQ (reference sequence). J gave up 0 bases and V 2 bases, and 2 bases lay outside the gene matches. CDR3 size: 16 residues. Generated by immunoSEQ multiplex PCR, the TCRdb table keeps only in-frame clones and is missing some. The sample holds 30,000 to 40,000 clones, around 87% seen once. The source of this sequence is a female donor with multiple sclerosis, enrolled in a pregnancy study. Material: CD4+ T cells from peripheral blood mononuclear cells, obtained in the second trimester of pregnancy. V gene TRBV7-9 combines with J gene TRBJ2-1; 9 bases are a match to TRBD2. DNA of the CDR3: TGTGCCAGCAGCTTACCTAGCGGGGTCTCCTACAATGAGCAGTTCTTC. It is translated as CASSLPSGVSYNEQFF.